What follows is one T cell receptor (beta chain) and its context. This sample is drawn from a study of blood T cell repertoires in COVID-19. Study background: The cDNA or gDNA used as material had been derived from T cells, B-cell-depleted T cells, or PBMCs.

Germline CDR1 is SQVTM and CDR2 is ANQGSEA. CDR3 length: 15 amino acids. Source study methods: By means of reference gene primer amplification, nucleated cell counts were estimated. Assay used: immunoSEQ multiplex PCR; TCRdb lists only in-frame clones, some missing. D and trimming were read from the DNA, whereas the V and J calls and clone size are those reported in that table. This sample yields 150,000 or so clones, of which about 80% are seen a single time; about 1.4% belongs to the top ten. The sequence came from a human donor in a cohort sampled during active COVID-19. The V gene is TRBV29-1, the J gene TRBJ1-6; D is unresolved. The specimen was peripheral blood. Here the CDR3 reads CSPAGPPGYNSPLHF. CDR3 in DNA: TGCTCCCCCGCGGGTCCCCCCGGCTATAATTCACCCCTCCACTTT.